The sequence of this T cell receptor beta chain was determined in a study of blood T cell repertoires in COVID-19. As for the study in general: Whether acute or convalescent, the COVID-19 samples came from the United States, Italy and Spain.

In the original processing: Estimated nucleated cell counts came from reference gene primer amplification. Clones were sequenced by immunoSEQ multiplex PCR, and TCRdb holds only the in-frame ones, with some missing. D and trimming were read from the DNA, whereas the V and J calls and clone size are those reported in that table. The table has 100,000 to 150,000 clones, around 87% seen once. V lost 6 bases and J lost 0; bases outside the gene matches: 3. The germline gives CDR1 MNHEY, CDR2 SVGAGI. The CDR3 runs to 15 residues. The sequenced sample consisted of peripheral blood. The chain recombines TRBV6-5 with TRBJ1-5; 9 nucleotides match TRBD1. The TCR sequence derives from a human donor in a cohort sampled during active COVID-19. DNA for the CDR3: TGTGCCAGCAGGGACAGGGGATATAGCAATCAGCCCCAGCATTTT. Residues: CASRDRGYSNQPQHF.